The source of this T cell receptor beta chain is a study of cytomegalovirus exposure and HLA in healthy donors. This table comes from immunoSEQ multiplex PCR, and its TCRdb copy is limited to in-frame clones, with some not included. The repertoire holds over 150,000 clones, with less than 95% as singletons. The junction had 3 bases not matched to a gene; V was cut back by 5 bases and J by 5 bases. The germline CDR1 and CDR2 sequences are MNHNS and SASEGT. CDR3 length: 14 residues. Specimen: PBMCs. The sequence came from a woman in her late teens or twenties in good health and CMV-seropositive. The chain has TRBV6-1 and TRBJ2-1; 10 bases line up with TRBD2. CDR3 in amino acids: CASSKRGGDNEQFF. The CDR3, as DNA: TGTGCCAGCAGTAAGCGGGGGGGGGACAATGAGCAGTTCTTC.